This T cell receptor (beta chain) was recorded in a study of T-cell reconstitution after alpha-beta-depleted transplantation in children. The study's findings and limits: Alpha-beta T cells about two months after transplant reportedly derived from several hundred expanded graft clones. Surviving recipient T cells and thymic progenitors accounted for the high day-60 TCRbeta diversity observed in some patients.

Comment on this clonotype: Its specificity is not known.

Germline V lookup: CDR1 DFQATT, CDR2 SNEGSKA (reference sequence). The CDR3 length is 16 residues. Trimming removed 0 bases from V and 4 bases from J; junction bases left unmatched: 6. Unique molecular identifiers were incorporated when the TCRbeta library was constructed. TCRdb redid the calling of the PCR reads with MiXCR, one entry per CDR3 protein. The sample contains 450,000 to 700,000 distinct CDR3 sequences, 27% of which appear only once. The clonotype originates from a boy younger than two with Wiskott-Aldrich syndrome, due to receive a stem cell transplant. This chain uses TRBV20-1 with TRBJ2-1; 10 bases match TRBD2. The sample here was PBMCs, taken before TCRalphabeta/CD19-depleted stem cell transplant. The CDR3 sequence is CSARDRISGGYNEQFF. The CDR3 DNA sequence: TGCAGTGCTAGAGATCGGATTAGCGGGGGGTACAATGAGCAGTTCTTC.